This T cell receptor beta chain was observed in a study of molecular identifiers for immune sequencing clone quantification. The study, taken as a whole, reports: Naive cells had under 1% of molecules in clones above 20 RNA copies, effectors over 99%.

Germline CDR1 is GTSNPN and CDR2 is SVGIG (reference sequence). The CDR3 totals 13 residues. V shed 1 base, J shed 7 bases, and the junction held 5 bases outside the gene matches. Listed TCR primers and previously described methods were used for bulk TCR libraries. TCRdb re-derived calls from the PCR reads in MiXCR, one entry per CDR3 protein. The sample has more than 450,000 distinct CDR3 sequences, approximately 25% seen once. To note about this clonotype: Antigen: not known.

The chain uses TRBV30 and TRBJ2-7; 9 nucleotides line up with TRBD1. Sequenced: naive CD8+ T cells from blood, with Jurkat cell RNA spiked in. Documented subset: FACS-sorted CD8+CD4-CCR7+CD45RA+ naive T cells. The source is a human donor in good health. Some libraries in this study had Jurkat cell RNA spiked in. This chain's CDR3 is CAWSDGTGYEQYF. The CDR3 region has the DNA TGTGCCTGGAGTGACGGGACAGGGTATGAGCAGTACTTC.